The 27 T cell receptor beta chains given below trace back to one sample, sequenced in a study of blood T cell repertoires in COVID-19. Repertoires were generated with immunoSEQ multiplex PCR, while TCRdb's copy carries only in-frame clones and drops some. The repertoire holds 150,000 to 180,000 clones, with under 95% as singletons. What was sequenced was peripheral blood. All receptors come from a man aged 50 to 59 with acute or convalescent COVID-19.

The CDR3 loop reads CASSTRQGGTGELFF. The DNA of the CDR3 is TGTGCCAGCAGCACACGACAGGGAGGAACCGGGGAGCTGTTTTTT. The chain couples TRBV9 to TRBJ2-2, with a tentative D call TRBD1 (7 bases). CDR1 is SGDLS, CDR2 YYNGEE, per germline. The CDR3 runs to 15 residues. V lost 4 bases, J lost 5 bases, and 15 bases lay in between.

The chain recombines TRBV7-9 with TRBJ1-5; D not certain. Germline V lookup: CDR1 SEHNR, CDR2 FQNEAQ (reference sequence). The CDR3 loop spans 13 amino acids. Between the trimmed V and J ends, which lost 1 base and 6 bases, there was a span of 7 bases. The CDR3 spells CASSLVGGQPQHF. In DNA, the CDR3 is TGTGCCAGCAGCTTAGTAGGCGGTCAGCCCCAGCATTTT.

The CDR3 sequence is CASSYLGLAGAYEQYV. CDR3 nucleotide sequence: TGTGCCAGCAGTTACCTGGGGCTAGCGGGGGCCTACGAGCAGTACGTC. The genes are TRBV6-6 and TRBJ2-7, with 10 nucleotides matching TRBD2. The CDR3 has 16 amino acids. Per germline, CDR1 MNHNY and CDR2 SVGAGI (reference sequence). V lost 2 bases, J lost 2 bases, and 6 bases stayed unmatched.

V usage is TRBV18 and J usage is TRBJ2-7, with 8 bases fitting TRBD2. The V gene's germline CDR1 is KGHSH and CDR2 LQKENI. Trimming took 8 bases from V and 6 from J; bases not matched to a gene: 9. The CDR3 has 13 residues. The CDR3 here is CASRGLEDTEQYF. The CDR3, as DNA: TGTGCCAGCCGGGGACTAGAGGACACCGAGCAGTACTTC. Full variable domain (outside the CDR3, taken from reference TRBV18 and TRBJ2-7): NAGVMQNPRHLVRRRGQEARLRCSPMKGHSHVYWYRQLPEEGLKFMVYLQKENIIDESGMPKERFSAEFPKEGPSILRIQQVVRGDSAAYFCASRGLEDTEQYFGPGTRLTVT.

Comments on this clone: Other nucleotide sequences in the sample specify the same CDR3. This chain uses TRBV28 with TRBJ1-5; 11 bases map to TRBD1. This CDR3 is built from 14 residues. The junction had 2 bases not matched to a gene; V was cut back by 6 bases and J by 4 bases. Germline V gives CDR1 MDHEN, CDR2 SYDVKM. In DNA, the CDR3 is TGTGCCAGCAGGGGGACAGGGGGAAATCAGCCCCAGCATTTT. Translated: CASRGTGGNQPQHF.

The V call is TRBV6-4, the J call TRBJ2-7; D is perhaps TRBD1 (6 bases). The V end was cut by 2 bases, the J end by 6 bases, with 14 bases between. The CDR3 extends over 14 amino acids. Germline-derived CDR1 and CDR2 are MRHNA and SNTAGT. The CDR3 coding sequence is TGTGCCAGCAGTGACGGGGGCGCACGATGCGAGCAGTACGTC. It translates to CASSDGGARCEQYV.

This clone appeared once. The same CDR3 also results from other DNA sequences found in this sample. The genes are TRBV7-2 and TRBJ1-5, with a possible D match to TRBD1 (5 bases). CDR1 SGHTA and CDR2 FQGNSA come from the germline V gene. The CDR3 is 14 residues long. Trimming took 4 bases from V and 4 from J, leaving 11 bases between them. In DNA, the CDR3 is TGTGCCAGCAGCTCGCAGGGCCTAAATCAGCCCCAGCATTTT. This codes for CASSSQGLNQPQHF.

As concerns this clone: At the DNA level, this CDR3 is encoded by other sequences in the same sample as well. The chain couples TRBV28 to TRBJ2-6; D is possibly TRBD2 (6 bases). This CDR3 is built from 15 residues. Germline-derived CDR1 and CDR2 are MDHEN and SYDVKM. Trimming cost V 3 bases and J 0 bases, with 6 bases left between them. The CDR3 DNA reads as TGTGCCAGCAGTTTGGGGGGCTCTGGGGCCAACGTCCTGACTTTC. It translates to CASSLGGSGANVLTF.

The chain carries TRBV19 and TRBJ1-1; TRBD1 matches at 7 bases. After removal of 3 bases from V and 0 bases from J, the junction contained 1 base not matched to a gene. The CDR3 totals 14 residues. The germline CDR1 and CDR2 sequences are LNHDA and SQIVND (reference sequence). The CDR3 loop reads CASSMDRMNTEAFF. The CDR3 DNA reads as TGTGCCAGTAGTATGGACAGGATGAACACTGAAGCTTTCTTT.

This clone has a single count. CDR3 nucleotide sequence: TGTGCCAGCAGCTTTCCGGGACTAGCGGGGGGGCCTTCTAATACGCAGTATTTT. Translating gives CASSFPGLAGGPSNTQYF. This chain joins TRBV21-1 and TRBJ2-3; the table's TRBD2 call for D was not verified on the DNA. TRBV21-1 corresponds to a pseudogene. The CDR3 spans 18 residues.

The V call is TRBV12-5, the J call TRBJ2-3, with TRBD1 as a possible D gene (6 bases). Trimming stripped 3 bases from V and 6 bases from J, with 10 bases between. The germline CDR1 and CDR2 sequences are LGHNT and FRNRAP. The CDR3 extends over 13 amino acids. CDR3 amino acids: CASGLAGADTQYF. In nucleotides, the CDR3 is TGTGCTAGTGGTTTAGCAGGGGCCGATACGCAGTATTTT.

The chain links TRBV3-1 (or the pseudogene TRBV3-2) to TRBJ1-5, with unresolved D. The CDR3 has 14 amino acids. Trimming left V 1 base short and J 1 base short, with 5 bases between. CDR1 and CDR2 (germline): LGHDT, YNNKEL (reference sequence). CDR3 residues: CASSQVLSNQPQHF. DNA of the CDR3: TGTGCCAGCAGCCAAGTACTAAGCAATCAGCCCCAGCATTTT.

Only one count was recorded for this clone. The genes are TRBV27 and TRBJ1-4; D not certain. The length of the CDR3 is 11 residues. V was cut by 7 bases and J by 8 bases, with 8 bases left in between. The germline CDR1 and CDR2 sequences are MNHEY and SMNVEV (reference sequence). The CDR3 DNA reads TGTGCCAGCAACCTCGGGGAAAAACTGTTTTTT. It encodes CASNLGEKLFF. The whole variable domain, filled in from reference TRBV27 and TRBJ1-4, reads EAQVTQNPRYLITVTGKKLTVTCSQNMNHEYMSWYRQDPGLGLRQIYYSMNVEVTDKGDVPEGYKVSRKEKRNFPLILESPSPNQTSLYFCASNLGEKLFFGSGTQLSVL.

This clone was counted between two and nine times. The chain carries TRBV7-2 and TRBJ2-2; a possible D gene is TRBD1 (5 bases). Germline-derived CDR1 and CDR2 are SGHTA and FQGNSA. V gave up 5 bases and J gave up 6 bases, with 13 bases separating them. The CDR3 length is 14 residues. The CDR3 is CASSATTAPGELFF. CDR3 bases: TGTGCCAGCAGCGCCACGACAGCTCCCGGGGAGCTGTTTTTT.

This clone was seen only a few times. V and J are TRBV6-6 and TRBJ1-6; 7 bases are a match to TRBD1. The CDR3 sequence is 12 residues long. Germline CDR1 and CDR2: MNHNY and SVGAGI (reference sequence). V gave up 5 bases and J gave up 17 bases; unmatched junction bases: 9. This CDR3 reads CASSNAGTVFHF. For the CDR3, the DNA is TGTGCCAGCAGTAACGCCGGGACAGTCTTCCACTTT.

Note on this clone: The germline gene is not matched at one end of the junction; a read error may be the cause. CDR3 DNA sequence: TGTGCCAGCAGCGACTCTTTCAATTGGAACAAGGCATTT. Its translation is CASSDSFNWNKAF. The chain is built from TRBV5-8 and TRBJ1-1; no definite D call. Germline V gene lookup returns CDR1 SGHTS and CDR2 YDEGEE. CDR3 length: 13 residues.

The V and J genes are TRBV19 and TRBJ2-7; the match to TRBD2 covers 9 bases. With V trimmed by 6 bases and J by 6 bases, 6 bases remained unmatched. Looked up from germline, CDR1 is LNHDA and CDR2 is SQIVND (reference sequence). CDR3 size: 13 residues. The DNA for the CDR3 is TGTGCCAGTAGGGACCTAGCGGGACTCGAGCAGTACTTC. Translation: CASRDLAGLEQYF.

V gene TRBV4-3 combines with J gene TRBJ1-2; 9 bases are a match to TRBD1. The CDR3 has 16 residues. J lost 4 bases, V lost 0 bases, and 6 bases had no gene match. Germline lookup yields CDR1 LGHNA and CDR2 YSLEER. CDR3 nucleotide sequence: TGCGCCAGCAGCCAAGACAGACAGGGGGGGACCTATGGCTACACCTTC. This codes for CASSQDRQGGTYGYTF.

V gene TRBV9 combines with J gene TRBJ2-7; D unresolved. This CDR3 is built from 15 residues. CDR1 and CDR2 from the germline V gene are SGDLS and YYNGEE. Trimming stripped 4 bases from V and 2 bases from J, with 16 bases between. In nucleotides, the CDR3 is TGTGCCAGCAGCCTCGGCGCGGATAGTGCCTACGAGCAGTACTTC. As protein: CASSLGADSAYEQYF. Filled out from reference TRBV9 and TRBJ2-7, the complete variable domain reads DSGVTQTPKHLITATGQRVTLRCSPRSGDLSVYWYQQSLDQGLQFLIQYYNGEERAKGNILERFSAQQFPDLHSELNLSSLELGDSALYFCASSLGADSAYEQYFGPGTRLTVT.

V and J are TRBV18 and TRBJ2-2; 13 bases align to TRBD2. Trimming at V came to 5 bases and at J to 1 base, leaving 4 bases not matched to a gene. The CDR3 is 17 residues long. Germline lookup yields CDR1 KGHSH and CDR2 LQKENI. DNA for the CDR3: TGTGCCAGCTCAACGACTAGCGGGGGGATGAACACCGGGGAGCTGTTTTTT. Translated: CASSTTSGGMNTGELFF. The entire variable domain, with the rest obtained from reference TRBV18 and TRBJ2-2, is as follows: NAGVMQNPRHLVRRRGQEARLRCSPMKGHSHVYWYRQLPEEGLKFMVYLQKENIIDESGMPKERFSAEFPKEGPSILRIQQVVRGDSAAYFCASSTTSGGMNTGELFFGEGSRLTVL.

V usage is TRBV5-1 and J usage is TRBJ1-6; 10 nucleotides match TRBD1. Germline CDR1 SGHRS, CDR2 YFSETQ. This CDR3 is 14 amino acids long. V trimming: 4 bases; J trimming: 7 bases; junction bases outside the gene matches: 2. The CDR3 nucleotides are TGCGCCAGCAGCCTGACAGGGGGCAATTCACCCCTCCACTTT. Protein: CASSLTGGNSPLHF.

This clone was seen a few times. J is TRBJ2-7 and V is TRBV5-1; TRBD2 agrees at 8 bases. Germline lookup yields CDR1 SGHRS and CDR2 YFSETQ. The CDR3 runs to 16 residues. V lost 0 bases to trimming and J lost 2 bases; unmatched junction nucleotides: 7. For the CDR3, the DNA is TGCGCCAGCAGCTTGGATAGCGGGACTGTTCCCTACGAGCAGTACTTC. Its protein is CASSLDSGTVPYEQYF.

V is TRBV11-2 and J is TRBJ2-1, with TRBD2 identical over 11 bases. Germline lookup yields CDR1 SGHAT and CDR2 FQNNGV. V was pared by 5 bases and J by 6 bases, with 3 bases of the junction left unmatched. The CDR3 runs 14 residues. The CDR3 DNA reads as TGTGCCAGCAGCCCGGGACTAGCGGCCAATGAGCAGTTCTTC. This sequence encodes CASSPGLAANEQFF.

The chain combines TRBV6-5 with TRBJ2-1; 7 bases match TRBD1. The CDR3 is 14 residues long. Germline V gives CDR1 MNHEY, CDR2 SVGAGI. The junction had 8 bases not matched to a gene; V was cut back by 6 bases and J by 6 bases. The CDR3 DNA sequence: TGTGCCAGCAGGGAGAGACAGGGCCCCAATGAGCAGTTCTTC. Translating gives CASRERQGPNEQFF.

This chain uses TRBV28 with TRBJ1-5, with unresolved D. This CDR3 is built from 15 residues. The germline V gene has CDR1 MDHEN and CDR2 SYDVKM. V was shortened by 6 bases and J by 0 bases, with 12 bases between the two germline ends. The DNA of the CDR3 is TGTGCCAGCAGCCGCGGAGGGCCTAGCAATCAGCCCCAGCATTTT. Amino acids: CASSRGGPSNQPQHF.

The chain employs TRBV5-4 and TRBJ1-1; D perhaps matches TRBD1 (6 bases). Germline values: CDR1 SGHNT, CDR2 YYREEE (reference sequence). V dropped 0 bases and J dropped 4 bases, with 10 bases sitting between them. The CDR3 is 14 amino acids. The CDR3 region is CASSLDQGPTEAFF. CDR3 nucleotide sequence: TGTGCCAGCAGCTTGGATCAGGGGCCCACTGAAGCTTTCTTT. The full variable domain, in which reference TRBV5-4 and TRBJ1-1 provide the parts outside the CDR3, is ETGVTQSPTHLIKTRGQQVTLRCSSQSGHNTVSWYQQALGQGPQFIFQYYREEENGRGNFPPRFSGLQFPNYSSELNVNALELDDSALYLCASSLDQGPTEAFFGQGTRLTVV.

This clone was counted once. The chain links TRBV4-1 to TRBJ2-7, with a possible D match to TRBD2 (7 bases). The CDR3 has 17 residues. The V and J ends lost 1 base and 0 bases respectively, with 16 bases between them. Germline loops: CDR1 MGHRA, CDR2 YSYEKL. CDR3 region: CASSQATRGGLSYEQYF. CDR3 nucleotide sequence: TGCGCCAGCAGCCAAGCCACTAGGGGGGGGCTCTCCTACGAGCAGTACTTC.